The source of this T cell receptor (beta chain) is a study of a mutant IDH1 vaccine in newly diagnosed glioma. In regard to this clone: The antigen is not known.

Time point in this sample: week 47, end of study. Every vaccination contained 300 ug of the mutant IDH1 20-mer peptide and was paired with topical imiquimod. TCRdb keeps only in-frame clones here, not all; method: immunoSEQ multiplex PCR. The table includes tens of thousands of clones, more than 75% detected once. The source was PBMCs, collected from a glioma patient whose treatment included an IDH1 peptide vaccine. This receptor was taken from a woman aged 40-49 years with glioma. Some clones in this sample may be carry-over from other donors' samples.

CDR3 DNA: TGTGCCAGCAGTAGGGAAGGATACGAGCAGTACTTC. This encodes CASSREGYEQYF. V gene TRBV28 combines with J gene TRBJ2-7; no clear D gene. Between the trimmed V and J ends, which lost 5 bases and 4 bases, there was a span of 9 bases. From germline, CDR1 is MDHEN and CDR2 SYDVKM. The CDR3 extends over 12 amino acids.